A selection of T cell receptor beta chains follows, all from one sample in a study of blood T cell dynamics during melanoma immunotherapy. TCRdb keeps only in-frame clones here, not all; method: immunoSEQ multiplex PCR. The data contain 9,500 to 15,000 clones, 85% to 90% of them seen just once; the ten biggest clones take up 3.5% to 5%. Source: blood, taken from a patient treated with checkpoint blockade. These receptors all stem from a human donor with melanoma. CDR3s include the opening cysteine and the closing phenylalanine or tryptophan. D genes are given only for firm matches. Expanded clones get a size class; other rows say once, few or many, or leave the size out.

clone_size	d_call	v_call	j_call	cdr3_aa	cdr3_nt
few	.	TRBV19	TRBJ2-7	CASRGDFYEQYF	TGTGCCAGTAGGGGTGACTTCTACGAGCAGTACTTC
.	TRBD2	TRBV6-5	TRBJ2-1	CASSYAGGVYNEQFF	TGTGCCAGCAGTTACGCGGGGGGGGTCTACAATGAGCAGTTCTTC
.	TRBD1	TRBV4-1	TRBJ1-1	CASMLTGRGTEAFF	TGCGCCAGCATGCTGACAGGGCGGGGAACTGAAGCTTTCTTT
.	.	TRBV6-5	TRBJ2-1	CASSYPDLRGQFF	TGTGCCAGCAGTTACCCGGACTTGCGGGGGCAGTTCTTC
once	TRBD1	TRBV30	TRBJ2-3	CAWSKNRGLGDTQYF	TGTGCCTGGAGTAAGAACAGGGGGCTGGGAGATACGCAGTATTTT
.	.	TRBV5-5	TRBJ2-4	CASREGFGAIQYF	TGTGCCAGCAGAGAAGGATTTGGGGCCATTCAGTACTTC
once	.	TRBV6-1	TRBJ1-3	CASTEGNSGNTIYF	TGTGCCAGCACCGAAGGGAACTCTGGAAACACCATATATTTT
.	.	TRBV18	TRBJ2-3	CASSPPGESDTQYF	TGTGCCAGCTCACCACCGGGGGAATCAGATACGCAGTATTTT
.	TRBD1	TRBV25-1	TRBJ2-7	CASSESPWSGQGFYEQYF	TGTGCCAGCAGTGAATCCCCATGGTCGGGACAGGGGTTCTACGAGCAGTACTTC
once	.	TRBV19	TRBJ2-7	CASRRNYEQYF	TGTGCCTCCCGACGGAACTACGAGCAGTACTTC
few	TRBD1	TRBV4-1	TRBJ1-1	CASSQNRGFEAFF	TGCGCCAGCAGCCAGAACAGGGGCTTTGAAGCTTTCTTT
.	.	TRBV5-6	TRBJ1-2	CASSLFAAVGYGYTF	TGTGCCAGCAGCCTGTTCGCGGCAGTTGGGTATGGCTACACCTTC
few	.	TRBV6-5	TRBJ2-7	CASSYGHEQYF	TGTGCCAGCAGTTATGGCCACGAGCAGTACTTC
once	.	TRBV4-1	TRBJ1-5	CASSQVFDQPQHF	TGCGCCAGCAGCCAAGTTTTTGATCAGCCCCAGCATTTT
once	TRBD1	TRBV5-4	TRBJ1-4	CASSKTGQGGKLFF	TGTGCCAGCAGCAAAACGGGACAGGGTGGAAAACTGTTTTTT
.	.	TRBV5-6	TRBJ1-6	CASSLEQGLNSPLHF	TGTGCCAGCAGCTTGGAACAGGGCTTGAATTCACCCCTCCACTTT
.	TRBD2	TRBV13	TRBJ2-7	CASSPGLAGVYEQYF	TGTGCCAGCAGCCCAGGACTAGCGGGGGTGTACGAGCAGTACTTC
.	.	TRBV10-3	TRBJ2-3	CAIREPSADTQYF	TGTGCCATACGGGAACCCAGCGCAGATACGCAGTATTTT
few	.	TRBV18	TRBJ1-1	CASSPPGRNTEAFF	TGTGCCAGCTCACCACCGGGAAGGAACACTGAAGCTTTCTTT
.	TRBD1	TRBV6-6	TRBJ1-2	CASRTPGQGALGYTF	TGTGCCAGCAGAACCCCCGGACAGGGGGCGCTTGGCTACACCTTC
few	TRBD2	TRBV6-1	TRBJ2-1	CASSDLAGELDPNEQFF	TGTGCCAGCAGTGACCTAGCGGGAGAACTAGACCCTAATGAGCAGTTCTTC
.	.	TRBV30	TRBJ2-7	CAWSVTRRRYEQYF	TGTGCCTGGAGTGTAACCAGGCGTCGCTACGAGCAGTACTTC
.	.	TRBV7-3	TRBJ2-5	CASSLIGETQYF	TGTGCCAGCAGCTTAATCGGGGAGACCCAGTACTTC
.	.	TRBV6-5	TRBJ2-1	CASSEDTYNEQFF	TGTGCCAGCAGCGAAGACACTTACAATGAGCAGTTCTTC
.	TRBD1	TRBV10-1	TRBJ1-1	CASSESCKLTGTGGAGEAFF	TGCGCCAGCAGTGAGTCGTGTAAACTCACCGGGACAGGGGGCGCGGGTGAAGCTTTCTTT
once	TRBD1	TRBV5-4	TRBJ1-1	CASSSGTGNLLNTEAFF	TGTGCCAGCAGCTCCGGGACAGGGAACCTTTTGAACACTGAAGCTTTCTTT
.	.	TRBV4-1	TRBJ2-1	CASSQELGGGEQFF	TGCGCCAGCAGCCAAGAGCTCGGAGGGGGTGAGCAGTTCTTC
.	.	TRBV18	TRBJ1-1	CASSPVTEAFF	TGTGCCAGCTCACCGGTCACTGAAGCTTTCTTT
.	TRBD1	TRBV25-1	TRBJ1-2	CASTGQGLHYGYTF	TGTGCCAGCACCGGACAGGGGCTGCACTATGGCTACACCTTC
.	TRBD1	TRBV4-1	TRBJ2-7	CASSRANQGAEQYF	TGCGCCAGCAGCCGAGCTAATCAGGGGGCCGAGCAGTACTTC
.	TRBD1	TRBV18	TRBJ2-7	CASSSGGYEQYF	TGTGCCAGCTCCTCAGGGGGCTACGAGCAGTACTTC
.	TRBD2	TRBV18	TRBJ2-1	CASSPEASSGSTNEQFF	TGTGCCAGCTCACCGGAGGCGTCTAGCGGGAGTACCAATGAGCAGTTCTTC
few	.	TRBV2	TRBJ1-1	CASSEITEAFF	TGTGCCAGCAGTGAGATAACTGAAGCTTTCTTT
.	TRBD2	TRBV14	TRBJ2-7	CASSQVGSGRYEQYF	TGTGCCAGCAGCCAAGTCGGTAGCGGGCGCTACGAGCAGTACTTC
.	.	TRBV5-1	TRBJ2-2	CASSLVASAHGELFF	TGCGCCAGCAGCTTGGTGGCTAGCGCCCACGGGGAGCTGTTTTTT
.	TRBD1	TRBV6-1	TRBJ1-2	CASRGQGGYGYTF	TGTGCCAGCCGAGGACAGGGAGGGTATGGCTACACCTTC
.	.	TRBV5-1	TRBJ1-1	CASRQEGVNTEAFF	TGCGCCAGCAGACAGGAGGGAGTGAACACTGAAGCTTTCTTT
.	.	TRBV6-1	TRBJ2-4	CASSEGQRFLPPKNIQYF	TGTGCCAGCAGTGAAGGACAACGGTTCTTGCCTCCCAAAAACATTCAGTACTTC
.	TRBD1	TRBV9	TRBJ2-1	CASSERGDRGLNEQFF	TGTGCCAGCAGCGAACGGGGGGACAGGGGGCTTAATGAGCAGTTCTTC
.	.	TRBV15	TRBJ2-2	CATSVGREAGELFF	TGTGCCACCAGCGTAGGAAGGGAAGCCGGGGAGCTGTTTTTT
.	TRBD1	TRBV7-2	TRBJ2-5	CASSLGDRVRATQYF	TGTGCCAGCAGCTTAGGGGACAGGGTCAGGGCGACCCAGTACTTC
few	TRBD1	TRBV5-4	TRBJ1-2	CASSGTGRYGYTF	TGTGCCAGCAGCGGGACAGGGCGCTATGGCTACACCTTC
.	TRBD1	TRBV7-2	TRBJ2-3	CASSLGRTGRDTQYF	TGTGCCAGCAGCTTAGGAAGGACAGGTCGGGATACGCAGTATTTT
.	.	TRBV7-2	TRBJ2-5	CASTPSTVPTETQYF	TGTGCCAGCACCCCCTCCACGGTCCCCACGGAGACCCAGTACTTC
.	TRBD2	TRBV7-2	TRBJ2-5	CASSFSPGLAGGRETQYF	TGTGCCAGCAGCTTTTCCCCGGGACTAGCGGGGGGACGGGAGACCCAGTACTTC
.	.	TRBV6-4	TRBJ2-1	CASSDGANNEQFF	TGTGCCAGCAGTGACGGGGCTAACAATGAGCAGTTCTTC